The subject of this entry is one T cell receptor (beta chain). V was pared by 8 bases and J by 2 bases, with 6 bases of the junction left unmatched. Per germline, CDR1 MNHEY and CDR2 SVGAGI. The CDR3 sequence is 14 residues long. In the authors' methods: The authors estimated nucleated cell counts from reference gene primer amplification. This table comes from immunoSEQ multiplex PCR, and its TCRdb copy is limited to in-frame clones, with some not included. From that table come the V and J calls and clone size; the DNA was used to work out D and trimming. This repertoire shows about 44,000 clones, 85% to 95% found once; its top ten account for about 0.34%. Enrolled during active infection, Seattle patients were then followed longitudinally. This specimen comes from a study of blood T cell repertoires in COVID-19. About the research overall: There were acute and convalescent COVID-19 samples, and they came from the United States, Italy and Spain. T cells, B-cell-depleted T cells, or PBMCs provided the cDNA or gDNA that served as material.

The source material was peripheral blood. The source is a man over 45 with COVID-19, enrolled during active disease. The V call is TRBV6-5, the J call TRBJ2-3; 8 bases agree with TRBD2. This CDR3 is CASAPSGYTDTQYF. In DNA, the CDR3 is TGTGCCAGCGCCCCTAGCGGGTACACAGATACGCAGTATTTT.